Each of the 26 T cell receptor beta chains below was sequenced from the same sample in a study of shared clonotypes between healthy human individuals. TCRdb's copy holds only in-frame clones and misses some; the assay was immunoSEQ multiplex PCR. The sample has roughly 2.5 million clones, approximately 94% seen once; the top ten hold over 0.12%. The sequenced material came from naive CD4+ T cells sorted from blood. Subset noted: CD45RA+ positively selected. These receptors were collected from a man in his late teens or twenties in good health.

The chain joins TRBV7-3 to TRBJ2-2, with D possibly matching TRBD2 (5 bases). This CDR3 comprises 15 residues. Trimming cost V 2 bases and J 6 bases, with 13 bases left between them. Per the germline V gene, CDR1 is SGHTA and CDR2 is FQGTGA. CDR3 protein: CASSLGEGRAGELFF. The CDR3 DNA is TGTGCCAGCAGCTTAGGCGAAGGGCGGGCCGGGGAGCTGTTTTTT.

The chain couples TRBV7-9 to TRBJ1-4; D is perhaps TRBD1 (6 bases). This CDR3 has 15 residues. Deletions cut 5 bases from V and 4 bases from J, with 14 bases between. Germline values: CDR1 SEHNR, CDR2 FQNEAQ (reference sequence). The DNA of the CDR3 is TGTGCCAGCAGCAGTATAGGACAGTATAATGAAAAACTGTTTTTT. Its protein product is CASSSIGQYNEKLFF.

The chain recombines TRBV18 with TRBJ1-1; TRBD1 might be the D (6 bases). V was shortened by 0 bases and J by 10 bases, with 15 bases between the two germline ends. Germline V lookup: CDR1 KGHSH, CDR2 LQKENI. The CDR3 consists of 14 residues. The CDR3 is CASSPPDGGLAAFF. CDR3 coding DNA: TGTGCCAGCTCACCACCGGATGGGGGGCTTGCAGCTTTCTTT.

The V and J genes are TRBV6-1 and TRBJ2-1; 9 bases are a match to TRBD1. The germline gives CDR1 MNHNS, CDR2 SASEGT. Losses at the gene ends were 1 base for V and 6 bases for J; bases not matched to a gene: 7. There are 16 residues in the CDR3. The CDR3 spells CASSEGGTGSFNEQFF. The CDR3 DNA follows: TGTGCCAGCAGTGAAGGGGGGACAGGGTCGTTCAATGAGCAGTTCTTC.

This chain uses TRBV10-3 with TRBJ1-2; TRBD1 matches 11 bases. Per the germline V gene, CDR1 is ENHRY and CDR2 is SYGVKD. The CDR3 has 14 residues. J gave up 4 bases and V 7 bases, and 5 bases lay outside the gene matches. The CDR3 bases are TGTGCCATCACTGGACAGGGGGCCGGCTATGGCTACACCTTC. Its translation is CAITGQGAGYGYTF.

The J gene is TRBJ2-2, the V gene TRBV5-1; 8 bases align to TRBD1. The trim removed 6 bases at V and 6 bases at J, leaving 10 bases unmatched. The germline V gene encodes CDR1 SGHRS and CDR2 YFSETQ. The CDR3 spans 15 residues. The CDR3, as DNA: TGCGCCAGCAAGAAGGACAGGGATCTTTCCGGGGAGCTGTTTTTT. Translating it yields CASKKDRDLSGELFF. Full variable domain (outside the CDR3, taken from reference TRBV5-1 and TRBJ2-2): KAGVTQTPRYLIKTRGQQVTLSCSPISGHRSVSWYQQTPGQGLQFLFEYFSETQRNKGNFPGRFSGRQFSNSRSEMNVSTLELGDSALYLCASKKDRDLSGELFFGEGSRLTVL.

About this clone itself: This specimen includes other DNA sequences encoding the same CDR3. The J gene is TRBJ1-4, the V gene TRBV18, with D uncertain. Trimming removed 3 bases from V and 0 bases from J, with 8 bases in between. The CDR3 is 15 amino acids. Per the germline V gene, CDR1 is KGHSH and CDR2 is LQKENI. The CDR3 region has the DNA TGTGCCAGCTCACCTTTGGGTGCAACTAATGAAAAACTGTTTTTT. Its translation: CASSPLGATNEKLFF.

The chain recombines TRBV11-2 with TRBJ1-5, with D perhaps TRBD1 (5 bases). Trimming stripped 0 bases from V and 7 bases from J, with 10 bases between. The germline V gene has CDR1 SGHAT and CDR2 FQNNGV. CDR3 length: 14 residues. CDR3 in amino acids: CASSLDWGGQPQHF. CDR3 DNA: TGTGCCAGCAGCTTAGATTGGGGGGGACAGCCCCAGCATTTT.

V is TRBV6-6 and J is TRBJ1-1, with D maybe TRBD1 (6 bases). Germline values: CDR1 MNHNY, CDR2 SVGAGI (reference sequence). The V end lost 2 bases, the J end lost 6 bases, and 10 bases lay between the germline ends. This CDR3 comprises 13 residues. The CDR3 DNA sequence: TGTGCCAGCAGTTACATAGGGGGATCTGAAGCTTTCTTT. Protein sequence: CASSYIGGSEAFF.

On this clone: The identical CDR3 is also encoded by other nucleotide sequences in the sample. This sequence joins TRBV7-2 and TRBJ2-7; D is unclear. This CDR3 contains 14 residues. Germline V lookup: CDR1 SGHTA, CDR2 FQGNSA. V lost 0 bases, J lost 1 base, and 7 bases lay in between. The CDR3 reads CASSLAHSSYEQYF. The CDR3 DNA reads TGTGCCAGCAGCTTAGCTCATAGTTCCTACGAGCAGTACTTC.

The V call is TRBV29-1, the J call TRBJ2-1; no clear D. In germline, CDR1 is SQVTM, CDR2 ANQGSEA. The CDR3 is 13 residues long. The V end lost 8 bases, the J end lost 0 bases, and 11 bases lay between the germline ends. Written as DNA, the CDR3 is TGCAGCTCCACAGCGAGCTCCTACAATGAGCAGTTCTTC. Residues: CSSTASSYNEQFF.

The rearrangement uses TRBV5-6 and TRBJ2-2; D not resolved. V was clipped by 7 bases and J by 5 bases, with 12 bases between them. The germline gives CDR1 SGHDT, CDR2 YYEEEE. There are 13 residues in the CDR3. CDR3 bases: TGTGCCAGCCTCCCGAGCACAACCGGGGAGCTGTTTTTT. This gives the protein CASLPSTTGELFF.

This chain connects TRBV5-6 to TRBJ1-6, with D maybe TRBD1 (5 bases). This CDR3 contains 15 residues. V was cut by 0 bases and J by 7 bases, with 11 bases left in between. Germline values: CDR1 SGHDT, CDR2 YYEEEE. The CDR3 sequence: CASSLGGVGNSPLHF. The CDR3 nucleotides read TGTGCCAGCAGCTTGGGAGGGGTGGGGAATTCACCCCTCCACTTT.

The rearrangement uses TRBV9 and TRBJ1-3; possible D gene TRBD1, 6 bases. Looked up from germline, CDR1 is SGDLS and CDR2 is YYNGEE. The CDR3 is 15 residues long. V shed 3 bases and J shed 4 bases, with 14 bases lying between them. CDR3 in DNA: TGTGCCAGCAGCGCCTCGGGGGCTAGGGGAAACACCATATATTTT. This encodes CASSASGARGNTIYF.

The J gene is TRBJ1-4, the V gene TRBV30; D is unclear. Per germline, CDR1 GTSNPN and CDR2 SVGIG (reference sequence). V was trimmed by 5 bases and J by 0 bases, leaving 10 bases between them. The CDR3 is 14 residues long. The CDR3 reads CAWGLRATNEKLFF. CDR3 sequence (DNA): TGTGCCTGGGGGTTAAGGGCAACTAATGAAAAACTGTTTTTT.

This clone appeared once. The chain joins TRBV18 to TRBJ2-7; D is unclear. The CDR3 spans 15 residues. Trimming stripped 3 bases from V and 2 bases from J, with 14 bases between. Germline V lookup: CDR1 KGHSH, CDR2 LQKENI. CDR3 in DNA: TGTGCCAGCTCACCTCCGGTCAACCCACCCTACGAGCAGTACTTC. Residues: CASSPPVNPPYEQYF.

The gene calls are TRBV18 and TRBJ2-5; 10 positions agree with TRBD2. With 3 bases clipped from V and 2 bases from J, the junction kept 9 bases outside the gene matches. Per germline, CDR1 KGHSH and CDR2 LQKENI. The CDR3 extends over 17 amino acids. The CDR3 region has the DNA TGTGCCAGCTCACCGCGACTAACTAGCGGGGTACAAGAGACCCAGTACTTC. Its translation: CASSPRLTSGVQETQYF.

This chain joins TRBV18 and TRBJ1-4, with no clear D. In germline, CDR1 is KGHSH, CDR2 LQKENI. The CDR3 is 14 amino acids. V was pared by 6 bases and J by 0 bases, with 8 bases between. DNA of the CDR3: TGTGCCAGCTCGGACGGTGCAACTAATGAAAAACTGTTTTTT. Residues: CASSDGATNEKLFF.

The V gene is TRBV27, the J gene TRBJ2-7; perhaps TRBD1 as D (5 bases). V dropped 5 bases and J dropped 2 bases, with 10 bases sitting between them. CDR1 and CDR2 (germline): MNHEY, SMNVEV (reference sequence). The CDR3 runs 13 residues. CDR3 sequence: CASSPRQTYEQYF. CDR3 bases: TGTGCCAGCAGTCCGCGACAGACCTACGAGCAGTACTTC.

The chain recombines TRBV19 with TRBJ2-2; perhaps TRBD1 as D (6 bases). The CDR3 sequence is 15 residues long. Germline V lookup: CDR1 LNHDA, CDR2 SQIVND (reference sequence). V lost 6 bases, J lost 5 bases, and 16 bases lay in between. The chain's CDR3 is CASRPLGARTGELFF. CDR3 sequence (DNA): TGTGCCAGTAGACCATTGGGGGCGAGAACCGGGGAGCTGTTTTTT. Full variable domain (remainder filled in from reference TRBV19 and TRBJ2-2): DGGITQSPKYLFRKEGQNVTLSCEQNLNHDAMYWYRQDPGQGLRLIYYSQIVNDFQKGDIAEGYSVSREKKESFPLTVTSAQKNPTAFYLCASRPLGARTGELFFGEGSRLTVL.

The chain carries TRBV7-2 and TRBJ1-1, with no clear D. The germline V gene encodes CDR1 SGHTA and CDR2 FQGNSA. The V and J ends lost 6 bases and 2 bases respectively, with 4 bases between them. This CDR3 comprises 11 residues. As DNA, the CDR3 is TGTGCCAGCAGATATAACACTGAAGCTTTCTTT. As protein: CASRYNTEAFF.

The chain links TRBV5-5 to TRBJ1-5; D is ambiguous. Between the trimmed V and J ends, which lost 0 bases and 8 bases, there was a span of 21 bases. This CDR3 has 17 residues. Germline CDR1 reads SGHKS; CDR2 reads YYEKEE (reference sequence). The CDR3 bases are TGTGCCAGCAGCTTGGAAGTAAGATCCTGGGGAAAGGAGCCCCAGCATTTT. Amino acid sequence: CASSLEVRSWGKEPQHF.

The chain uses TRBV18 and TRBJ2-1; the D gene could be TRBD1 or TRBD2 (5 bases each). The CDR3 is 15 residues long. V was clipped by 4 bases and J by 2 bases, with 12 bases between them. Germline V gene lookup returns CDR1 KGHSH and CDR2 LQKENI. The chain's CDR3 is CASSRWGTAYNEQFF. DNA of the CDR3: TGTGCCAGCTCACGGTGGGGGACCGCCTACAATGAGCAGTTCTTC.

The CDR3, as DNA: TGTGCCAGCAGTTTAATAAAAACTAGCACAGATACGCAGTATTTT. Its translation is CASSLIKTSTDTQYF. J is TRBJ2-3 and V is TRBV28; no clear D. V was pared by 2 bases and J by 0 bases, with 9 bases between. Germline lookup yields CDR1 MDHEN and CDR2 SYDVKM. The CDR3 has 15 residues.

The rearrangement links TRBV5-4 to TRBJ2-2; D not certain. CDR1 and CDR2 (germline): SGHNT, YYREEE (reference sequence). With 0 bases removed from V and 4 bases from J, the gap between germline ends came to 7 bases. This CDR3 comprises 14 residues. CDR3 DNA: TGTGCCAGCAGCTTGGACAGAAGCACCGGGGAGCTGTTTTTT. This translates into CASSLDRSTGELFF.

The V gene is TRBV27, the J gene TRBJ2-2, with TRBD2 identical over 8 bases. This CDR3 contains 15 residues. Germline CDR1 is MNHEY and CDR2 is SMNVEV (reference sequence). V trimming: 7 bases; J trimming: 3 bases; junction bases outside the gene matches: 7. The CDR3 DNA sequence: TGTGCCAGCACCCGGGGGGGCGCACACACCGGGGAGCTGTTTTTT. This gives the protein CASTRGGAHTGELFF.